These 10 T cell receptor beta chains were all obtained from the same sample, sequenced in a study of identical twins. TCRdb re-analysed the 5' RACE reads in MiXCR, keeping a single row per CDR3 protein. Here the sample spans 400,000 to 600,000 distinct CDR3 sequences, more than 20% being singletons. The sample was also linked to a second study, of yellow fever vaccine responses in identical twins.

The sequencing input was CD4+ T cells sorted from blood. These receptors were taken from a woman younger than 30 in good health.

This chain connects TRBV20-1 to TRBJ2-7; the D gene is possibly TRBD2 (5 bases). The CDR3 sequence is 12 residues long. The V gene's germline CDR1 is DFQATT and CDR2 SNEGSKA (reference sequence). Between the trimmed V and J ends, which lost 6 bases and 6 bases, there was a span of 15 bases. The CDR3 coding sequence is TGCAGTGCCTCAGGACTGGCGGGCGAGCAGTACTTC. This encodes CSASGLAGEQYF.

The gene calls are TRBV20-1 and TRBJ1-6; 9 bases agree with TRBD1. Germline CDR1 is DFQATT and CDR2 is SNEGSKA (reference sequence). V was pared by 5 bases and J by 5 bases, with 1 base of the junction left unmatched. CDR3 length: 13 amino acids. The CDR3 DNA follows: TGCAGTGCTTGGGACAGGGATAATTCACCCCTCCACTTT. Amino acids: CSAWDRDNSPLHF.

A single count supports this clonotype. The V gene is TRBV3-1, the J gene TRBJ1-1; 7 bases map to TRBD1. V lost 4 bases and J lost 1; bases outside the gene matches: 3. The CDR3 is made up of 14 amino acids. Per the germline V gene, CDR1 is LGHDT and CDR2 is YNNKEL (reference sequence). CDR3 residues: CASSRDRSNTEAFF. DNA for the CDR3: TGTGCCAGCAGCCGGGACAGATCGAACACTGAAGCTTTCTTT.

This clonotype was observed a handful of times. V and J are TRBV20-1 and TRBJ2-2, with 7 bases aligning to TRBD1. Germline values: CDR1 DFQATT, CDR2 SNEGSKA (reference sequence). V lost 0 bases, J lost 1 base, and 2 bases stayed unmatched. CDR3 length: 15 residues. CDR3 loop: CSARDGTENTGELFF. CDR3 coding DNA: TGCAGTGCTAGAGATGGGACAGAGAACACCGGGGAGCTGTTTTTT.

To note about this clonotype: It is unclear where the CDR3 begins or ends on the DNA, so no DNA is shown, and the CDR3 is as TCRdb lists it. The chain joins TRBV12-3 or TRBV12-4 to TRBJ2-2; the table's D gene call, TRBD1, was not cross checked with the DNA. The CDR3 numbers 14 amino acids, ends counted. CDR3 protein: CASSILGDTGELFF.

This clonotype came up many times. V gene TRBV25-1 combines with J gene TRBJ1-1; 8 nucleotides align to TRBD1. The V segment lost 6 bases and the J segment 8 bases; nucleotides outside the gene matches: 14. The CDR3 runs to 15 residues. CDR1 and CDR2 from the germline V gene are MGHDK and SYGVNS. CDR3 nucleotides: TGTGCCAGCAGCCCCCGGAACAGGGGGGTGATGGAAGCTTTCTTT. Protein product: CASSPRNRGVMEAFF.

The chain recombines TRBV20-1 with TRBJ2-3; D gene uncertain. The V and J ends lost 6 bases and 2 bases respectively, with 6 bases between them. Germline CDR1 DFQATT, CDR2 SNEGSKA (reference sequence). The length of the CDR3 is 11 residues. CDR3 DNA sequence: TGCAGTGCCGACATCACAGATACGCAGTATTTT. It codes for CSADITDTQYF.

At least ten counts were recorded for this clonotype. The gene calls are TRBV12-3 or TRBV12-4 and TRBJ2-1, with TRBD2 identical over 10 bases. Trimming at V came to 6 bases and at J to 2 bases, leaving 7 bases not matched to a gene. The CDR3 extends over 16 amino acids. DNA of the CDR3: TGTGCCAGCAGAGAGGGACTAGCGTTAACCTACAATGAGCAGTTCTTC. Residues: CASREGLALTYNEQFF.

Ten or more counts support this clonotype. The CDR3 nucleotides read TGTGCCACCAGTGATGCCGACGGGCAAGAGACCCAGTACTTC. Translated, it gives CATSDADGQETQYF. The rearrangement links TRBV24-1 to TRBJ2-5; the D is unclear. This CDR3 is 14 amino acids long. Germline-derived CDR1 and CDR2 are KGHDR and SFDVKD. V was cut by 3 bases and J by 2 bases, with 9 bases left in between.

In this sample, this clonotype turned up a few times. CDR3 protein: CAISRTSGILEQYF. CDR3 coding DNA: TGTGCCATCTCCCGGACTAGCGGGATTCTCGAGCAGTACTTC. The chain combines TRBV10-3 with TRBJ2-7, with 12 bases fitting TRBD2. Germline V gene data show CDR1 as ENHRY and CDR2 as SYGVKD. V was pared by 8 bases and J by 6 bases, with 8 bases of the junction left unmatched. This CDR3 comprises 14 residues.